This entry describes one TCR beta chain. The antigen remains undetermined. The sample belongs to a study of cytomegalovirus exposure and HLA in healthy donors. PCR amplification relied on 60 Vbeta primers (plus 13 Jbeta primers). In the source study's methods: Unique TCR beta chains totaled 65 million to 95 million in a later count, with approximately 11 million of them shared. The protocol was immunoSEQ multiplex PCR, while the TCRdb copy is restricted to in-frame clones and leaves out a portion. For V, J and clone size, that table is used; D and trimming come from the DNA. Of approximately 110,000 clones in the sample, 70% to 85% are singletons; the top ten hold nearly 2.5%. CDR1 KGHSY and CDR2 FQNENV come from the germline V gene. The CDR3 contains 17 residues. Trimming took off 0 bases at V and 2 bases at J, with 16 bases between the two ends. Whole-study findings and limits: The classifier reportedly diagnosed cytomegalovirus status with high specificity and sensitivity. Later, TCR association rates were found to vary by HLA locus, highest for DRB1 and lowest for HLA-C. Analysis was carried out at a later point, and it linked a missense DCLRE1C variant to TCR beta V- and J-gene trimming.

This sequence joins TRBV16 and TRBJ1-1; weak D call: TRBD1 (5 bases). The source is a woman aged 18-35 years in good health and CMV-seronegative. Sequences were obtained from PBMCs. CDR3 nucleotide sequence: TGTGCCAGCAGCCAATCGAGCGCCAGGGCGCTAAACACTGAAGCTTTCTTT. Residues: CASSQSSARALNTEAFF.